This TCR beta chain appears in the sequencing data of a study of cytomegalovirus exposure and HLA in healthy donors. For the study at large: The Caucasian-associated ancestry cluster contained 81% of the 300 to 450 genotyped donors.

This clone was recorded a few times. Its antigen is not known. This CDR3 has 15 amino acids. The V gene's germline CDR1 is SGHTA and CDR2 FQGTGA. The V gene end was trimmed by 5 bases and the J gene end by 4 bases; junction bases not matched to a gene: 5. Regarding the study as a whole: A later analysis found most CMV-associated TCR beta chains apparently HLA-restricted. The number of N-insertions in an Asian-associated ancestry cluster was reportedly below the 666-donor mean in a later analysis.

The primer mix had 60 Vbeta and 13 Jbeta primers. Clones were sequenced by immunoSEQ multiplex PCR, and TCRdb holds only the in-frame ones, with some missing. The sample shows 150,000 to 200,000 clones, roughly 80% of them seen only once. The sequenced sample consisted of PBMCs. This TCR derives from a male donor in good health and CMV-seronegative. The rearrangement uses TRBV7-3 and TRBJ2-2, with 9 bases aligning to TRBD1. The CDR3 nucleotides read TGTGCCAGCAGCCCAGGGACAGGGTTCACCGGGGAGCTGTTTTTT. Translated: CASSPGTGFTGELFF.